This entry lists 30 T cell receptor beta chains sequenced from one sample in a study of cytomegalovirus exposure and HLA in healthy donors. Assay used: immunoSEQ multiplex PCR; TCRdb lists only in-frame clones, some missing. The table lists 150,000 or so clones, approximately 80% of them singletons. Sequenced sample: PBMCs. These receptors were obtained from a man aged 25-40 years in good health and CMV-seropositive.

The DNA for the CDR3 is TGTGCCAGCAGCTTGCCTGACGGGTTTAGTGGCTACACCTTC. It is translated as CASSLPDGFSGYTF. The gene calls are TRBV7-9 and TRBJ1-2; D call uncertain. V lost 3 bases, J lost 7 bases, and 15 bases lay in between. This CDR3 is 14 amino acids long. CDR1 and CDR2 (germline): SEHNR, FQNEAQ (reference sequence).

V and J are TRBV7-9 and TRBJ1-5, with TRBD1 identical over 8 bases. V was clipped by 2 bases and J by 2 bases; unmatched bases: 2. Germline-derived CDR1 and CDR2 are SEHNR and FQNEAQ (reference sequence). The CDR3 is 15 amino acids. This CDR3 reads CASSLMGQGNQPQHF. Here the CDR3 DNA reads TGTGCCAGCAGCTTAATGGGACAGGGCAATCAGCCCCAGCATTTT.

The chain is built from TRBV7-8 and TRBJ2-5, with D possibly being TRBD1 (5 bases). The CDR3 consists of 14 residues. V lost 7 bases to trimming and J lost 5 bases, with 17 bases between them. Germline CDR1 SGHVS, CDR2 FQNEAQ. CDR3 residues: CASTLGAAGETQYF. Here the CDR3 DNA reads TGTGCCAGCACCCTAGGGGCGGCAGGGGAGACCCAGTACTTC.

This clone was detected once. For the CDR3, the DNA is TGTGCCAGCAGCCTCGGGACTAGCGGGGGGGAAGAGCAGTTCTTC. It codes for CASSLGTSGGEEQFF. The chain recombines TRBV7-3 with TRBJ2-1; the match to TRBD2 covers 16 bases. The CDR3 spans 15 residues. V lost 5 bases and J lost 10; bases outside the gene matches: 5. The germline V gene encodes CDR1 SGHTA and CDR2 FQGTGA.

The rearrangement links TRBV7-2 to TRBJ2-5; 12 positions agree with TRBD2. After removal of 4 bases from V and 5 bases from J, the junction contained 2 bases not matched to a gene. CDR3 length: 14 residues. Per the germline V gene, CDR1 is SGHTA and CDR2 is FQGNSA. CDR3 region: CASSYGTSGETQYF. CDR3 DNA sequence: TGTGCCAGCAGCTACGGGACTAGCGGGGAGACCCAGTACTTC.

This CDR3 reads CASSFLGRSLGAGGNTDTQYF. CDR3 nucleotides: TGTGCCAGCAGTTTCCTCGGACGGTCACTAGGGGCGGGGGGAAACACAGATACGCAGTATTTT. The J gene is TRBJ2-3, the V gene TRBV28, with 8 bases matching TRBD2. The V gene end was trimmed by 3 bases and the J gene end by 2 bases; junction bases not matched to a gene: 22. The CDR3 extends over 21 amino acids. The germline CDR1 and CDR2 sequences are MDHEN and SYDVKM.

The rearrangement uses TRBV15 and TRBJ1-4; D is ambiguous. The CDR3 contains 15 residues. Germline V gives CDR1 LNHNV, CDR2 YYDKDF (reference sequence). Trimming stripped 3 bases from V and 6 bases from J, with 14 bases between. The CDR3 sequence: CATSRKTRGDEKLFF. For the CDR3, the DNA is TGTGCCACCAGCAGGAAAACCCGAGGAGATGAAAAACTGTTTTTT.

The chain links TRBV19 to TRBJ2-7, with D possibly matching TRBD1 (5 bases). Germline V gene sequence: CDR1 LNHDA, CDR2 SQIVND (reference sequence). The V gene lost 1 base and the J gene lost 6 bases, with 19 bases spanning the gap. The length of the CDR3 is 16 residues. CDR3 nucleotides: TGTGCCAGTAGTATAGCCCCGGCCCTAGGGGAATCCGAGCAGTACTTC. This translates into CASSIAPALGESEQYF.

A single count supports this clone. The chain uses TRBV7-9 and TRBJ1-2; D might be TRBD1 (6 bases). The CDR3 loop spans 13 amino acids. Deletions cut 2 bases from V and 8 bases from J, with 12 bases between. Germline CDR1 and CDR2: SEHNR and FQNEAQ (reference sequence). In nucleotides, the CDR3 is TGTGCCAGCAGCTTACGACAGGACCTGGGCTACACCTTC. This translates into CASSLRQDLGYTF. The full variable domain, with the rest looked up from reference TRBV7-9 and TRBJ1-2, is DTGVSQNPRHKITKRGQNVTFRCDPISEHNRLYWYRQTLGQGPEFLTYFQNEAQLEKSRLLSDRFSAERPKGSFSTLEIQRTEQGDSAMYLCASSLRQDLGYTFGSGTRLTVV.

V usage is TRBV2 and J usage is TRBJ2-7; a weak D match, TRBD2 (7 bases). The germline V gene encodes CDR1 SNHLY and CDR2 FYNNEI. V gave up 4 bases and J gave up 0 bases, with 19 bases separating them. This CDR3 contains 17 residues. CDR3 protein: CASSGGRGGVSSYEQYF. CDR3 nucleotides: TGTGCCAGCAGTGGGGGGCGGGGAGGGGTAAGCTCCTACGAGCAGTACTTC.

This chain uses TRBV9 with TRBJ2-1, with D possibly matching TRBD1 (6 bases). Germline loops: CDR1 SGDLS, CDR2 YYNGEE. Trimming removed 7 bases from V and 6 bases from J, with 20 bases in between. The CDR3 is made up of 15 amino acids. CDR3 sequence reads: CASSEGGASFNEQFF. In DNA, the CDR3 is TGTGCCAGCTCAGAAGGGGGAGCCTCGTTCAATGAGCAGTTCTTC.

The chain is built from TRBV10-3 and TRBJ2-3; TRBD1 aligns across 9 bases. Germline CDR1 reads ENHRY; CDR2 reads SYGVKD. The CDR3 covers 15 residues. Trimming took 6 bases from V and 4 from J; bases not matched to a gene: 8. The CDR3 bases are TGTGCCATCAGAGGGACAGGGTATGTCGCAGATACGCAGTATTTT. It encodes CAIRGTGYVADTQYF.

CDR3 nucleotides: TGCAGCGTGGGGGGGACAGATACGCAGTATTTT. Translating it yields CSVGGTDTQYF. The genes are TRBV29-1 and TRBJ2-3; 7 nucleotides align to TRBD2. CDR3 size: 11 residues. Germline V gene lookup returns CDR1 SQVTM and CDR2 ANQGSEA. The trim removed 6 bases at V and 3 bases at J, leaving 0 bases unmatched.

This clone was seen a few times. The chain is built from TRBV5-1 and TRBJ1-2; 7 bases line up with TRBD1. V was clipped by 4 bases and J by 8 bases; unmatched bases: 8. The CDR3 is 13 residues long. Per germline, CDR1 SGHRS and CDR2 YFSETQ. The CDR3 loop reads CASSAETGIGYTF. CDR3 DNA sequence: TGCGCCAGCAGCGCAGAGACAGGGATCGGCTACACCTTC.

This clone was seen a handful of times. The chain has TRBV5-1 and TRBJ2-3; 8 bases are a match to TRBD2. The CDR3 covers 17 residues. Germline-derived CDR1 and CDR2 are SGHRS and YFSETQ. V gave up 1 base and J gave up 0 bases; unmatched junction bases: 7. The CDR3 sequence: CASSLQSSGRSTDTQYF. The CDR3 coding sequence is TGCGCCAGCAGCTTGCAATCTAGCGGGCGGAGCACAGATACGCAGTATTTT.

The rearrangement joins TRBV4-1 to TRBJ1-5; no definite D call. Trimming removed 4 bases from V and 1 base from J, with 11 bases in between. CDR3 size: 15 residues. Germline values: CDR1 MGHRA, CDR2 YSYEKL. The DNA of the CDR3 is TGCGCCAGCAGCCTCGGGTGGCAAAGCAATCAGCCCCAGCATTTT. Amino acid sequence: CASSLGWQSNQPQHF.

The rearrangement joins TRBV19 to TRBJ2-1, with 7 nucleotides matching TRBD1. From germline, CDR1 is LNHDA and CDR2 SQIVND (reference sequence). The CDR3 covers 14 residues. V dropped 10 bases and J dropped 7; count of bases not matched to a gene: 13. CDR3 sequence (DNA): TGTGCCACCGCAGACAGGGTAACGGGAAATGAGCAGTTCTTC. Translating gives CATADRVTGNEQFF.

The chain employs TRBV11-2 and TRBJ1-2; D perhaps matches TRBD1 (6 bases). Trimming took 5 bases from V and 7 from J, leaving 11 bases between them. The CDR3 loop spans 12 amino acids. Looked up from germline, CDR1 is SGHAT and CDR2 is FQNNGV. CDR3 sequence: CASSPNRAGYTF. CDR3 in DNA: TGTGCCAGCAGCCCGAACAGGGCTGGCTACACCTTC.

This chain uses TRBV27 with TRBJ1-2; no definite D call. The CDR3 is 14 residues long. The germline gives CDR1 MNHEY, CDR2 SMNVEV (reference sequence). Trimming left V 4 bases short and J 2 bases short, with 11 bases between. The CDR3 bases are TGTGCCAGCAGTTCCCTGGACTTGAACTATGGCTACACCTTC. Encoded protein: CASSSLDLNYGYTF.

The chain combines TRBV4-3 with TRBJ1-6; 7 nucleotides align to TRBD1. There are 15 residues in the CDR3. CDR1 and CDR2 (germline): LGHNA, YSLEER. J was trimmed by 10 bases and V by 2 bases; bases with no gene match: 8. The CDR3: CASSQSRTGWSPLHF. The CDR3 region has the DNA TGCGCCAGCAGCCAATCTCGGACAGGATGGTCACCCCTCCACTTT.

The DNA of the CDR3 is TGTGCCATTTCGAGCGATTTACAGGGGGGGTACTACAATGAGCAGTTCTTC. As protein: CAISSDLQGGYYNEQFF. The V call is TRBV15, the J call TRBJ2-1, with a tentative D call TRBD1 (8 bases). Trimming shortened V by 10 bases and J by 3 bases, and 25 bases separated the two germline ends. CDR3 length: 17 residues. Germline V gene lookup returns CDR1 LNHNV and CDR2 YYDKDF (reference sequence).

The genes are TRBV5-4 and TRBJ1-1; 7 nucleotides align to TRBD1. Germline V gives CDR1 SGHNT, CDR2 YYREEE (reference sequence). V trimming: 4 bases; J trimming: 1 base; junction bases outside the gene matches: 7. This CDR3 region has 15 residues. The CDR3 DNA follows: TGTGCCAGCAGCCCGCGACAGGGTCGGAACACTGAAGCTTTCTTT. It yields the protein CASSPRQGRNTEAFF.

CDR3 sequence (DNA): TGCGCCAGCAGCCAAGATATGGGGACTAATCAGCCCCAGCATTTT. Residues: CASSQDMGTNQPQHF. The rearrangement uses TRBV4-3 and TRBJ1-5; TRBD1 might be the D (5 bases). This CDR3 spans 15 amino acids. V was shortened by 0 bases and J by 4 bases, with 10 bases between the two germline ends. Germline CDR1 reads LGHNA; CDR2 reads YSLEER.

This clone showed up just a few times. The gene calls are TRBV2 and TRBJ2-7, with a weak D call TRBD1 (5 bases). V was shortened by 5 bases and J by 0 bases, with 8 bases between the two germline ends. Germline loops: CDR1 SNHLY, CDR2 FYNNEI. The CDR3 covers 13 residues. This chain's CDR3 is CASSRQSSYEQYF. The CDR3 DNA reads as TGTGCCAGCAGTCGACAGTCCTCCTACGAGCAGTACTTC.

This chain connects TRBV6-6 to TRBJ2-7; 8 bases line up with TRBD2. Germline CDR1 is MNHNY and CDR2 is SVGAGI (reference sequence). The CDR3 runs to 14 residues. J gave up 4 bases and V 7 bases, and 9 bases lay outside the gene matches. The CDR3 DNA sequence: TGTGCCAGCACCCTGGGCGGGGGGCAGTACGAGCAGTACTTC. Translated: CASTLGGGQYEQYF.

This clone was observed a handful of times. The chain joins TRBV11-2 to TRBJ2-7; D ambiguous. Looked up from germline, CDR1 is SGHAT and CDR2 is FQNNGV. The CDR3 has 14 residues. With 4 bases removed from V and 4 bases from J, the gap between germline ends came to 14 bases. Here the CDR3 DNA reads TGTGCCAGCAGCTCAGAGATCGCGCCTTACGAGCAGTACTTC. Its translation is CASSSEIAPYEQYF.

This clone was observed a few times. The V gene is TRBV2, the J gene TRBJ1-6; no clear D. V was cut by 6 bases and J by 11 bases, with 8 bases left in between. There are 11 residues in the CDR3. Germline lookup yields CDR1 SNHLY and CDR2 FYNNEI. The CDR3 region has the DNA TGTGCCAGCAGATCTGGCCCACCCCTCCACTTT. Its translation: CASRSGPPLHF.

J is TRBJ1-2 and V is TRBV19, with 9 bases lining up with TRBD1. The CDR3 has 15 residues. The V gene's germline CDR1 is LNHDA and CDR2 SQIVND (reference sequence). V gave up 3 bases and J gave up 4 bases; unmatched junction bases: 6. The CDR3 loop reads CASSIAQGAPYGYTF. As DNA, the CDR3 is TGTGCCAGTAGTATTGCACAGGGGGCCCCCTATGGCTACACCTTC.

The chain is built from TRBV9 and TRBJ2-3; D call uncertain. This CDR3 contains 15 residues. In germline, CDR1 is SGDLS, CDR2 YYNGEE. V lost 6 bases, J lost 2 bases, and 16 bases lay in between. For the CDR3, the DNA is TGTGCCAGCACCACTGGAGCAAGCCACACAGATACGCAGTATTTT. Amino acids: CASTTGASHTDTQYF.

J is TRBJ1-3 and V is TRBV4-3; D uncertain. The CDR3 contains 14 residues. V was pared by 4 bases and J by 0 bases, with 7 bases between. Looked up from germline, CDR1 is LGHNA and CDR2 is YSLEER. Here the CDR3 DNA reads TGCGCCAGCAGCCCTTTCTTCTCTGGAAACACCATATATTTT. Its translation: CASSPFFSGNTIYF.